The 10 T cell receptor beta chains in this list originate from one sample, sequenced in a study of blood T cell repertoires in COVID-19. Profiling relied on immunoSEQ multiplex PCR, and the TCRdb table lists in-frame clones only, not all of them. Of tens of thousands of clones in the sample, over 80% were seen once. The material sequenced was peripheral blood. The source is a human donor in a cohort sampled during active COVID-19.

This clone appeared many times. V usage is TRBV7-2 and J usage is TRBJ2-7; 12 positions match TRBD1. The CDR3 length is 15 residues. CDR1 is SGHTA and CDR2 is FQGNSA in the germline V gene. J was trimmed by 3 bases and V by 4 bases; bases with no gene match: 4. DNA of the CDR3: TGTGCCAGCAGCTGGGGACAGGGGGCTTTCTACGAGCAGTACTTC. Its protein is CASSWGQGAFYEQYF.

J is TRBJ1-2 and V is TRBV4-3; D is ambiguous. This CDR3 is 13 amino acids long. The germline gives CDR1 LGHNA, CDR2 YSLEER. Trimming cost V 1 base and J 4 bases, with 7 bases left between them. The CDR3 loop reads CASSQGGIYGYTF. The DNA for the CDR3 is TGCGCCAGCAGCCAAGGAGGGATCTATGGCTACACCTTC.

The rearrangement joins TRBV6-5 to TRBJ2-2; possible D gene TRBD2, 5 bases. The V end lost 4 bases, the J end lost 3 bases, and 12 bases lay between the germline ends. Germline V gene sequence: CDR1 MNHEY, CDR2 SVGAGI. This CDR3 has 15 amino acids. The CDR3, as DNA: TGTGCCAGCAGTTCCGCGGACTCTTACACCGGGGAGCTGTTTTTT. Encoded protein: CASSSADSYTGELFF.

V and J are TRBV6-2 or TRBV6-3 and TRBJ1-5; 7 bases match TRBD1. The CDR3 covers 15 residues. V lost 5 bases, J lost 2 bases, and 6 bases stayed unmatched. Germline CDR1 reads MNHEY; CDR2 reads SVGEGT. DNA of the CDR3: TGTGCCAGCAGTCCGTCAGGGGGAGGCAATCAGCCCCAGCATTTT. It codes for CASSPSGGGNQPQHF.

In this sample, this clone turned up a few times. The chain carries TRBV30 and TRBJ2-7; TRBD1 agrees at 8 bases. The CDR3 length is 14 residues. Germline CDR1 reads GTSNPN; CDR2 reads SVGIG (reference sequence). After removal of 1 base from V and 3 bases from J, the junction contained 5 bases not matched to a gene. DNA for the CDR3: TGTGCCTGGAGTGAGGGGACAGGAGGCTACGAGCAGTACTTC. Its protein is CAWSEGTGGYEQYF. Complete variable domain (other parts from reference TRBV30 and TRBJ2-7): SQTIHQWPATLVQPVGSPLSLECTVEGTSNPNLYWYRQAAGRGLQLLFYSVGIGQISSEVPQNLSASRPQDRQFILSSKKLLLSDSGFYLCAWSEGTGGYEQYFGPGTRLTVT.

The chain employs TRBV4-2 and TRBJ2-3; TRBD2 aligns across 13 bases. Germline V gene lookup returns CDR1 LGHNA and CDR2 YNFKEQ. V was pared by 1 base and J by 0 bases, with 7 bases of the junction left unmatched. This CDR3 spans 19 amino acids. The CDR3 here is CASSQGTSGGRASTDTQYF. DNA of the CDR3: TGTGCCAGCAGCCAAGGGACTAGCGGGGGCCGTGCTAGCACAGATACGCAGTATTTT.

This chain uses TRBV9 with TRBJ1-4, with a weak D call TRBD1 (5 bases). The V gene's germline CDR1 is SGDLS and CDR2 YYNGEE. The CDR3 runs to 12 residues. V gave up 3 bases and J gave up 10 bases, with 10 bases separating them. The CDR3 DNA is TGTGCCAGCAGCGCTGGGGGGGGAAAACTGTTTTTT. Amino acid sequence: CASSAGGGKLFF.

In nucleotides, the CDR3 is TGTGCCAGCAGATATCCAGGGGCGTACACTGAAGCTTTCTTT. This codes for CASRYPGAYTEAFF. The chain employs TRBV6-5 and TRBJ1-1, with D possibly being TRBD1 (6 bases). The CDR3 sequence is 14 residues long. The V end lost 6 bases, the J end lost 3 bases, and 14 bases lay between the germline ends. Germline V gene lookup returns CDR1 MNHEY and CDR2 SVGAGI.

The chain combines TRBV10-3 with TRBJ2-7, with 8 bases fitting TRBD1. The CDR3 extends over 15 amino acids. V lost 0 bases to trimming and J lost 8 bases; unmatched junction nucleotides: 9. Germline V gene lookup returns CDR1 ENHRY and CDR2 SYGVKD. The CDR3 reads CAISESTGTGFQQYF. The CDR3 DNA sequence: TGTGCCATCAGTGAGTCGACCGGGACAGGATTCCAGCAGTACTTC.

The rearrangement links TRBV7-9 to TRBJ2-7, with D possibly TRBD2 on 5 matching bases. Germline-derived CDR1 and CDR2 are SEHNR and FQNEAQ (reference sequence). The CDR3 contains 14 residues. Trimming removed 2 bases at V and 5 bases at J, with 13 bases between. The CDR3 here is CASSLSGKYDEQYF. The CDR3, as DNA: TGTGCCAGCAGCTTATCGGGAAAGTACGACGAGCAGTACTTC.